This T cell receptor beta chain was sequenced in a study of blood T cells in healthy people across ages. Study context: Capture by template switching was about one barcoded beta molecule per two T cells.

Per germline, CDR1 DFQATT and CDR2 SNEGSKA (reference sequence). CDR3 length: 14 amino acids. The junction had 8 bases not matched to a gene; V was cut back by 6 bases and J by 1 base. Caucasian individuals from Russia who were healthy and aged roughly 6 to 100 acted as donors. Each donor's blood draw was roughly 9.5 milliliters of peripheral blood. For the second PCR, which ran for about 7 to 11 cycles, a sample-barcoded 5' primer and a J-beta primer mix were used. TCRdb reprocessed the 5' RACE reads with MiXCR, giving one entry per CDR3 protein. The table lists roughly 900,000 distinct CDR3 sequences, around 28% of them singletons. Ten or more counts support this clonotype.

The receptor's source is a woman older than 75 in good health. The chain has TRBV20-1 and TRBJ1-1; 7 bases align to TRBD1. The sample consisted of blood. The CDR3 reads CSATAGTANTEAFF. CDR3 nucleotides: TGCAGTGCCACAGCCGGGACAGCGAACACTGAAGCTTTCTTT.